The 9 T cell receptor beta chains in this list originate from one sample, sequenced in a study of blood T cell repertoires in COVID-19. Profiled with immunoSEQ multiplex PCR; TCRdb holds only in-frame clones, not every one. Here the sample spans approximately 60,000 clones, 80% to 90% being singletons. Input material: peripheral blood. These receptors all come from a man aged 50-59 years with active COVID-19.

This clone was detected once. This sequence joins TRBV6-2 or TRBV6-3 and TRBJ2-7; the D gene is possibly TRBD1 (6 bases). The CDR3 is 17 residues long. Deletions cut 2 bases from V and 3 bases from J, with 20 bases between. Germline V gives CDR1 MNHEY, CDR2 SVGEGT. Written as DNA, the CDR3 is TGTGCCAGCAGTTACCCGACAGATAACAGGGTTGTCTACGAGCAGTACTTC. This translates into CASSYPTDNRVVYEQYF.

The CDR3 coding sequence is TGTGCCACCAGCAGAGTAAACAGCCTCAATGAAAAACTGTTTTTT. Translation gives CATSRVNSLNEKLFF. V is TRBV15 and J is TRBJ1-4; D is undetermined. Trimming pared 1 base from V and 5 bases from J, leaving 11 bases between. This CDR3 is built from 15 residues. CDR1 and CDR2 (germline): LNHNV, YYDKDF (reference sequence).

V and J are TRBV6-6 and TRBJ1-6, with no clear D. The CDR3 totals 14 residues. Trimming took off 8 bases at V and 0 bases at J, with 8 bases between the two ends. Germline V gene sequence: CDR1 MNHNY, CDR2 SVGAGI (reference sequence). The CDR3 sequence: CASQIFSYNSPLHF. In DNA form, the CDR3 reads TGTGCCAGCCAGATCTTCTCCTATAATTCACCCCTCCACTTT.

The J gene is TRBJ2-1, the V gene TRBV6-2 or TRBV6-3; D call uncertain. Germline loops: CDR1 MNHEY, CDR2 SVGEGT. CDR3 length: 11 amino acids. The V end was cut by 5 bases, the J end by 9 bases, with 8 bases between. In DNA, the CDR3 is TGTGCCAGCAGTACCCCCGGTGAGCAGTTCTTC. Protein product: CASSTPGEQFF.

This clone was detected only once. CDR3: CASSGRNTDTQYF. The CDR3 DNA reads TGTGCCAGCTCGGGCAGGAACACAGATACGCAGTATTTT. The V call is TRBV18, the J call TRBJ2-3; D is ambiguous. Germline CDR1 reads KGHSH; CDR2 reads LQKENI. CDR3 length: 13 amino acids. V lost 6 bases and J lost 2, with 9 bases in between. Using reference TRBV18 and TRBJ2-3 for the parts outside the CDR3, the full variable domain is NAGVMQNPRHLVRRRGQEARLRCSPMKGHSHVYWYRQLPEEGLKFMVYLQKENIIDESGMPKERFSAEFPKEGPSILRIQQVVRGDSAAYFCASSGRNTDTQYFGPGTRLTVL.

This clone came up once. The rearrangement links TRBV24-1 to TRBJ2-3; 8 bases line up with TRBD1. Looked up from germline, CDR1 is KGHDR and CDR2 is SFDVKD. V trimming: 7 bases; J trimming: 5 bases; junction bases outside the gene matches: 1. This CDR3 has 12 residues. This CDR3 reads CATSGQGDTQYF. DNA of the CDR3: TGTGCCACCAGCGGACAGGGAGATACGCAGTATTTT.

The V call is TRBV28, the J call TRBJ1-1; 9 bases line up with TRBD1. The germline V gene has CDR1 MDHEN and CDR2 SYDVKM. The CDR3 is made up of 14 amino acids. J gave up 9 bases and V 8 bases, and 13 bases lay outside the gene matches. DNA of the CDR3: TGTGCCAGCTCTCTCCAGGGGGGACAGGGAAAAGCTTTCTTT. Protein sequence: CASSLQGGQGKAFF.

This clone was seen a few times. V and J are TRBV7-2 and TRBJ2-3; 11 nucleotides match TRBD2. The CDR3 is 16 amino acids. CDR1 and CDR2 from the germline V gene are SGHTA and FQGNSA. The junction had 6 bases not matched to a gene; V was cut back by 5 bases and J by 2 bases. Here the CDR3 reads CASSPGTSGHTDTQYF. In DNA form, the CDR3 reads TGTGCCAGCAGCCCCGGGACTAGCGGCCACACAGATACGCAGTATTTT.

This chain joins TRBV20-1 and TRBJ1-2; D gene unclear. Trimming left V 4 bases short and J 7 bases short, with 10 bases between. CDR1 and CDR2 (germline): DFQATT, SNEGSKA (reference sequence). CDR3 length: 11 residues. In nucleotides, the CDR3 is TGCAGTGCTAAAACCGGGATTGGCTACACCTTC. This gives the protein CSAKTGIGYTF.